This TCR beta chain was identified during a study of CD8 T cells in ankylosing spondylitis. The study's findings and limits: Blood from ankylosing spondylitis patients appeared to carry a characteristic roughly eight-variant TCR beta motif.

MiXCR, run by TCRdb on the 5' RACE reads, gives a single entry per CDR3 protein. The sample lists about 540,000 distinct CDR3 sequences; approximately 12% were seen once. The CDR3 is 15 residues long. Germline V gene data show CDR1 as KGHDR and CDR2 as SFDVKD. Between the trimmed V and J ends, which lost 3 bases and 0 bases, there was a span of 10 bases. Many counts were recorded for this clonotype. What it recognizes is unknown. This receptor was identified in a male donor with ankylosing spondylitis. This chain connects TRBV24-1 to TRBJ1-2; D unclear. The specimen sequenced was blood, either unsorted or a sorted T cell fraction (not recorded which). The CDR3 sequence: CATSDKTESNYGYTF. The CDR3 bases are TGTGCCACCAGTGATAAAACAGAGTCTAACTATGGCTACACCTTC.